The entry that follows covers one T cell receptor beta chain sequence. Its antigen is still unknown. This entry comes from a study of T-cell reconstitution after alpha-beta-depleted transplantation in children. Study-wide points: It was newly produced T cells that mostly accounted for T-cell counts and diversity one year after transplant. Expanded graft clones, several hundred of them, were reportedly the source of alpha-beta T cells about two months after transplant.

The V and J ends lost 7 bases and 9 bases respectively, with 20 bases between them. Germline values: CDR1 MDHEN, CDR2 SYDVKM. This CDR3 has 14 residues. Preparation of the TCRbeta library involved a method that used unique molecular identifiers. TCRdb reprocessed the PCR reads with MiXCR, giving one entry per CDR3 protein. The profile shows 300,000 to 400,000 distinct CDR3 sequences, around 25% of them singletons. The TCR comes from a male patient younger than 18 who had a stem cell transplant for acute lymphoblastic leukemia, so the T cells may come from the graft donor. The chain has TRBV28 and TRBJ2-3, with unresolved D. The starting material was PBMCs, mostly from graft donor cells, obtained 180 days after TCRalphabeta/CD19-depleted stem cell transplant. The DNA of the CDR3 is TGTGCCAGCATGGTGGTTCTCAAGGCTCAGACGCAGTATTTT. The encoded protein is CASMVVLKAQTQYF. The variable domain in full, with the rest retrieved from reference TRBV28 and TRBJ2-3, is DVKVTQSSRYLVKRTGEKVFLECVQDMDHENMFWYRQDPGLGLRLIYFSYDVKMKEKGDIPEGYSVSREKKERFSLILESASTNQTSMYLCASMVVLKAQTQYFGPGTRLTVL.